Each of the 12 T cell receptor beta chains below was sequenced from the same sample in a study of blood T cell repertoires in COVID-19. The table came from immunoSEQ multiplex PCR; TCRdb's copy has only in-frame clones and leaves some out. This table has some 270,000 clones, 80% to 90% appearing once. The sequencing sample was made of PBMCs or T cells enriched from blood (not recorded which). These receptors all stem from a woman aged 50 to 65 who had been exposed to COVID-19.

The V and J genes are TRBV7-9 and TRBJ1-2, with D hard to call. CDR3 length equals 17 residues. The germline V gene encodes CDR1 SEHNR and CDR2 FQNEAQ (reference sequence). Trimming took 4 bases from V and 3 from J, leaving 21 bases between them. Written as DNA, the CDR3 is TGTGCCAGCAGCTCGCTGCTCCTGAGGGTCAGTGACTATGGCTACACCTTC. Protein: CASSSLLLRVSDYGYTF.

V usage is TRBV28 and J usage is TRBJ2-7, with D possibly TRBD2 on 5 matching bases. The CDR3 runs to 12 residues. V lost 6 bases and J 10 bases, leaving 16 bases between the germline ends. Per germline, CDR1 MDHEN and CDR2 SYDVKM. CDR3 nucleotide sequence: TGTGCCAGCAGCTCATCCTTCAGCGGACAGTACTTC. As protein: CASSSSFSGQYF.

V and J are TRBV18 and TRBJ1-2, with 8 bases aligning to TRBD1. Germline loops: CDR1 KGHSH, CDR2 LQKENI. V shed 3 bases, J shed 4 bases, and the junction held 7 bases outside the gene matches. This CDR3 has 15 amino acids. CDR3 bases: TGTGCCAGCTCACCCGATTCCGGGACAGGCTATGGCTACACCTTC. This codes for CASSPDSGTGYGYTF.

This clone was detected only once. The CDR3 spells CASSYLDLYLAGGDNEQFF. CDR3 coding DNA: TGTGCCAGCAGCTACTTGGATCTCTATCTAGCGGGGGGGGACAATGAGCAGTTCTTC. The chain combines TRBV11-2 with TRBJ2-1; the match to TRBD2 covers 12 bases. CDR1 and CDR2 from the germline V gene are SGHAT and FQNNGV. This CDR3 contains 19 residues. Germline trimming cut 4 bases from V and 5 bases from J; bases unmatched to any gene: 15. The whole variable domain, filled in from reference TRBV11-2 and TRBJ2-1, reads EAGVAQSPRYKIIEKRQSVAFWCNPISGHATLYWYQQILGQGPKLLIQFQNNGVVDDSQLPKDRFSAERLKGVDSTLKIQPAKLEDSAVYLCASSYLDLYLAGGDNEQFFGPGTRLTVL.

V is TRBV10-3 and J is TRBJ1-1, with TRBD1 matching over 10 bases. The V gene's germline CDR1 is ENHRY and CDR2 SYGVKD. Losses at the gene ends were 7 bases for V and 3 bases for J; bases not matched to a gene: 5. The CDR3 spans 14 residues. The CDR3 here is CAIKRQGADTEAFF. CDR3 nucleotides: TGTGCCATCAAACGACAGGGGGCGGACACTGAAGCTTTCTTT.

V and J are TRBV7-2 and TRBJ2-3, with TRBD2 as a possible D gene (5 bases). The germline V gene encodes CDR1 SGHTA and CDR2 FQGNSA. The CDR3 covers 17 residues. V dropped 5 bases and J dropped 2 bases, with 20 bases sitting between them. CDR3 coding DNA: TGTGCCAGCAGCCGGACTTCGACTGGGCTCTTCACAGATACGCAGTATTTT. Translation: CASSRTSTGLFTDTQYF.

This chain connects TRBV30 to TRBJ1-3; no definite D call. CDR1 and CDR2 from the germline V gene are GTSNPN and SVGIG (reference sequence). Deletions cut 6 bases from V and 8 bases from J, with 11 bases between. The CDR3 is 11 amino acids. CDR3 DNA sequence: TGTGCCTGTTCACCGGTGGACACCATATATTTT. The encoded protein is CACSPVDTIYF.

V gene TRBV27 combines with J gene TRBJ2-7, with a weak D call TRBD1 (5 bases). CDR3 length: 11 residues. V shed 7 bases and J shed 6 bases, with 10 bases lying between them. CDR1 and CDR2 from the germline V gene are MNHEY and SMNVEV (reference sequence). The CDR3 nucleotides are TGTGCCAGCACAGGGTGGGGCGAGCAGTACTTC. As protein: CASTGWGEQYF.

Details on this clone: This same CDR3 is encoded by further DNA sequences in the sample. The chain combines TRBV5-1 with TRBJ1-1; D is possibly TRBD1 (5 bases). The CDR3 is 13 residues long. Germline CDR1 SGHRS, CDR2 YFSETQ. Trimming took 0 bases from V and 4 from J, leaving 7 bases between them. The CDR3 is CASSLDGGTEAFF. DNA for the CDR3: TGCGCCAGCAGCTTGGACGGGGGCACTGAAGCTTTCTTT.

This clone was observed once. This chain uses TRBV12-3 or TRBV12-4 with TRBJ2-5; D gene uncertain. This CDR3 comprises 11 residues. Trimming removed 3 bases from V and 5 bases from J, with 4 bases in between. CDR3 nucleotide sequence: TGTGCCAGCAGTTTTGGCGAGACCCAGTACTTC. Translation: CASSFGETQYF.

CDR3 residues: CAIRRVLNTEAFF. The CDR3 bases are TGTGCAATTCGCAGGGTTTTGAACACTGAAGCTTTCTTT. The chain employs TRBV7-9 and TRBJ1-1; D is perhaps TRBD1 (5 bases). This CDR3 contains 13 residues. Germline-derived CDR1 and CDR2 are SEHNR and FQNEAQ (reference sequence). Full variable domain (missing parts from reference TRBV7-9 and TRBJ1-1): DTGVSQNPRHKITKRGQNVTFRCDPISEHNRLYWYRQTLGQGPEFLTYFQNEAQLEKSRLLSDRFSAERPKGSFSTLEIQRTEQGDSAMYLCAIRRVLNTEAFFGQGTRLTVV.

The chain uses TRBV10-2 and TRBJ1-1; unclear D gene. The CDR3 runs to 13 residues. Per germline, CDR1 WSHSY and CDR2 SAAADI. Trimming removed 6 bases from V and 3 bases from J, with 11 bases in between. This CDR3 is CASRMTDYTEAFF. The CDR3, as DNA: TGCGCCAGCAGGATGACGGACTACACTGAAGCTTTCTTT.